This T cell receptor beta chain was profiled in a study of blood T cell repertoires in COVID-19. In the study's own analysis: Using reference gene primer amplification, nucleated cell counts were estimated. TCRdb's copy holds only in-frame clones and misses some; the assay was immunoSEQ multiplex PCR. V and J calls and clone size are those listed in that table; D and trimming were worked out from the DNA. The table records about 81,000 clones, around 88% of them present only once. Looked up from germline, CDR1 is SGHVS and CDR2 is FQNEAQ. This CDR3 spans 17 amino acids. With 2 bases clipped from V and 4 bases from J, the junction kept 6 bases outside the gene matches.

The rearrangement uses TRBV7-8 and TRBJ2-1; 12 bases are a match to TRBD2. The material sequenced was peripheral blood. The TCR sequence derives from a human donor in a cohort sampled during active COVID-19. CDR3: CASSLSTSGGPYNEQFF. The CDR3 nucleotides are TGTGCCAGCAGCTTATCAACTAGCGGGGGGCCGTACAATGAGCAGTTCTTC.